Listed below are T cell receptor beta chains from one sample, sequenced in a study of shared clonotypes between healthy human individuals. Clones were sequenced by immunoSEQ multiplex PCR, and TCRdb holds only the in-frame ones, with some missing. Among 2,500,000 or so clones listed, 93% were seen once. Sequencing input: naive CD4+ T cells from PBMCs. The receptor set was obtained from a young man in good health. Some clones in this sample may be carry-over from other donors' samples. The CDR3 runs from the conserved cysteine through the conserved F or W. The order of the fields is clone size, J gene, V gene, D gene, CDR3 protein, CDR3 DNA. A D gene is named only where the DNA matches it firmly. The size of a clone is reported for some rows only, either as once, few or many, or as a class for expanded clones.

clone size: NA; J gene: TRBJ2-7; V gene: TRBV11-1; D gene: NA; CDR3 protein: CASSLARQAPYEQYF; CDR3 DNA: TGTGCCAGCAGCTTAGCTCGACAGGCCCCCTACGAGCAGTACTTC
clone size: NA; J gene: TRBJ2-3; V gene: TRBV6-5; D gene: NA; CDR3 protein: CASSLIPGLQQNTQYF; CDR3 DNA: TGTGCCAGCAGTTTGATTCCGGGACTGCAACAGAATACGCAGTATTTT
clone size: NA; J gene: TRBJ2-7; V gene: TRBV11-2; D gene: NA; CDR3 protein: CASGGAGSYEQYF; CDR3 DNA: TGTGCCAGCGGGGGGGCGGGCTCCTACGAGCAGTACTTC
clone size: NA; J gene: TRBJ1-2; V gene: TRBV6-5; D gene: NA; CDR3 protein: CASSPRTAYGYTF; CDR3 DNA: TGTGCCAGCAGTCCCAGGACAGCCTATGGCTACACCTTC
clone size: NA; J gene: TRBJ2-1; V gene: TRBV7-3; D gene: NA; CDR3 protein: CASSLTAVYNEQFF; CDR3 DNA: TGTGCCAGCAGCTTAACGGCGGTTTACAATGAGCAGTTCTTC
clone size: NA; J gene: TRBJ2-3; V gene: TRBV21-1; D gene: NA; CDR3 protein: CASSSQRTGTKISTDTQYF; CDR3 DNA: TGTGCCAGCAGCTCCCAGAGGACAGGTACGAAAATTAGCACAGATACGCAGTATTTT
clone size: NA; J gene: TRBJ2-1; V gene: TRBV4-1; D gene: NA; CDR3 protein: CASSPRGLPYNEQFF; CDR3 DNA: TGCGCCAGCAGCCCGCGGGGACTTCCGTACAATGAGCAGTTCTTC
clone size: NA; J gene: TRBJ2-7; V gene: TRBV2; D gene: TRBD1; CDR3 protein: CASRRQGPYEQYF; CDR3 DNA: TGTGCCAGCCGACGACAGGGCCCCTACGAGCAGTACTTC
clone size: few; J gene: TRBJ1-1; V gene: TRBV2; D gene: NA; CDR3 protein: CASCWMGGNTEAFF; CDR3 DNA: TGTGCCAGCTGTTGGATGGGGGGGAACACTGAAGCTTTCTTT
clone size: NA; J gene: TRBJ2-2; V gene: TRBV6-5; D gene: NA; CDR3 protein: CASSYNRVPGELFF; CDR3 DNA: TGTGCCAGCAGTTACAACAGGGTGCCGGGGGAGCTGTTTTTT
clone size: NA; J gene: TRBJ1-1; V gene: TRBV9; D gene: TRBD1; CDR3 protein: CASSAGTGARLTEAFF; CDR3 DNA: TGTGCCAGCAGCGCAGGGACAGGGGCGCGCCTCACTGAAGCTTTCTTT
clone size: once; J gene: TRBJ2-1; V gene: TRBV9; D gene: NA; CDR3 protein: CASSVLGTQNEQFF; CDR3 DNA: TGTGCCAGCAGCGTATTGGGGACCCAGAATGAGCAGTTCTTC
clone size: NA; J gene: TRBJ1-2; V gene: TRBV25-1; D gene: NA; CDR3 protein: CASSELGRVAGHGYTF; CDR3 DNA: TGTGCCAGCAGTGAATTAGGGAGGGTGGCAGGGCATGGCTACACCTTC
clone size: once; J gene: TRBJ2-5; V gene: TRBV5-4; D gene: TRBD1; CDR3 protein: CASSLATGVGETQYF; CDR3 DNA: TGTGCCAGCAGCTTGGCCACAGGGGTGGGCGAGACCCAGTACTTC
clone size: few; J gene: TRBJ1-1; V gene: TRBV5-1; D gene: NA; CDR3 protein: CASSSVLDTEAFF; CDR3 DNA: TGCGCCAGCAGCTCGGTGTTGGACACTGAAGCTTTCTTT